This TCR beta chain was profiled in a study of blood T cell repertoires in COVID-19. Study-level information: There were acute and convalescent COVID-19 samples, and they came from the United States, Italy and Spain. PBMCs, B-cell-depleted T cells, or T cells were the source of the cDNA or gDNA that made up the material.

In the original processing: Estimation of nucleated cell counts relied on the amplification of reference gene primers. Data came from immunoSEQ multiplex PCR; TCRdb stores just in-frame clones and leaves some out. The V and J calls and clone size are taken from that table; D and trimming were inferred from the DNA. The sample gives 14,000 to 15,000 clones, 70% to 90% of which show up once; approximately 15% is in the top ten. The material sequenced was peripheral blood. This sequence originates from a human donor in a cohort sampled during active COVID-19.

CDR3 sequence (DNA): TGTGCCAGCAGCTTACTGGACAGGGGTGAGCAGTTCTTC. It yields the protein CASSLLDRGEQFF. The chain carries TRBV7-9 and TRBJ2-1; 9 bases align to TRBD1. The germline gives CDR1 SEHNR, CDR2 FQNEAQ (reference sequence). Trimming took 2 bases from V and 9 from J; bases not matched to a gene: 2. This CDR3 region has 13 residues. The full variable domain, its missing parts supplied by reference TRBV7-9 and TRBJ2-1, is DTGVSQNPRHKITKRGQNVTFRCDPISEHNRLYWYRQTLGQGPEFLTYFQNEAQLEKSRLLSDRFSAERPKGSFSTLEIQRTEQGDSAMYLCASSLLDRGEQFFGPGTRLTVL.